One T cell receptor (beta chain) is described in this entry. This clone was counted once. Its antigen is not yet known. No per-base quality is available; no much larger clone lies one base away. This specimen belongs to a study of blood T cell repertoires in COVID-19 (dated by TCRdb to 2018 to 2020). About the investigation overall: Collaborator samples came from the United States, Italy and Spain and covered acute and convalescent phases of COVID-19. Where HLA class I and class II types were available, the types were taken from metadata supplied by the sample provider, not from assay-based typing. Sample metadata almost always included a de-identified subject ID, COVID-19 status, age in years and sex. The prospective study material was composed of cDNA or gDNA derived from T cells, B-cell-depleted T cells, or PBMCs. The samples were drawn from two sources: the first 160 participants of the ongoing ImmuneRACE study, and fewer than 1,500 subjects contributed by 6 global collaborators. The repertoires were released in a freely available public database meant as a resource for research on the immune response to SARS-CoV-2. Deeply sampled blood TCRbeta repertoires from subjects exposed to, actively infected with, or recovered from COVID-19 were included in the dataset. Summary of the overall study and its limitations: How much clinical and demographic metadata was included differed by source and by participant, and the metadata was provided uncurated.

TCRbeta CDR3 regions were amplified from genomic DNA using the immunoSEQ Assay, a bias-controlled multiplex PCR. For the original study's pipeline: Nucleated cell counts per sample were estimated from amplification of reference gene primers within the assay. To quantify the absolute abundance of each unique TCRbeta CDR3 rearrangement, sequence reads were collapsed and filtered. For each sample, productive Simpson clonality was calculated by taking the square root of Simpson's diversity index across productive rearrangements. The source is immuneACCESS, and TCRdb retained only in-frame sequences with V and J called. Part of the clones is not carried over; for the studies checked, unresolved V genes explain less than half of this, and the remainder is unexplained. Clone size and the V and J calls come from that table; the DNA yielded D and trimming. This sample comprises over 130,000 clones, 80% to 85% of them detected only once. About 8% of the sample comes from the top ten.

The CDR3 measures 14 amino acids from cysteine to phenylalanine. Left in the record is the CDR3 DNA by itself, 42 bases read in frame from the first base. CDR1 and CDR2 were assigned from the germline V gene as SNHLY and FYNNEI. V has 6 bases trimmed and J has 6 bases trimmed; junction bases matching no gene number 5. Whole blood was collected in K2EDTA tubes by collaborating institutions according to the institutions' own protocols. For TCRbeta analysis, collaborators shipped samples as frozen whole blood, isolated PBMCs, or DNA extracted from either of those sample types. The sample consisted of peripheral blood. The V and J genes are TRBV2 and TRBJ2-7; 13 middle bases align to TRBD2. This TCR came from a human donor in a cohort sampled during active COVID-19. Here is the DNA: TGTGCCAGCAGACCGGGACTAGCGGGAAGCGAGCAGTACTTC. Its protein is CASRPGLAGSEQYF.